This section outlines one TCR beta chain sequence together with its context. Its antigen is not known. These data are taken from a study of shared clonotypes between healthy human individuals. General observations from the study: Rarefaction analysis demonstrated incomplete sorted-subset sequencing notwithstanding large depth.

Assay: immunoSEQ multiplex PCR; the TCRdb copy retains only in-frame clones and omits some. The table includes about 1.5 million clones, around 95% detected once. The sequenced material came from naive CD4+ T cells sorted from blood. Described subset: CD45RA+ positively selected. The source of this sequence is a man aged 25-45 years in good health.

The CDR3 nucleotides read TGTGCCAGCAGTTACTCGATCGGGACAGCCAAAGAGACCCAGTACTTC. As protein: CASSYSIGTAKETQYF. The chain uses TRBV6-5 and TRBJ2-5, with 7 bases lining up with TRBD1. The CDR3 loop spans 16 amino acids. V was pared by 0 bases and J by 3 bases, with 7 bases of the junction left unmatched. CDR1 is MNHEY and CDR2 is SVGAGI in the germline V gene.